The 22 T cell receptor beta chains reported below all come from one sample, sequenced in a study of T cell responses to AZD1222 COVID-19 vaccine (dated by TCRdb to the early 2020s). The receptor library was made with the immunoSEQ multiplex PCR assay. TCRdb holds this immuneACCESS table with in-frame rearrangements only. Some clones are missing; in checked studies, unresolved V genes explain under half, and the rest has no known cause. In all, the sample holds approximately 94,000 clones, and 88% of those were seen once. Of the sample, about 1.8% falls within the top ten clones. The time point tag for this specimen amounts to: baseline before first vaccination. This specimen was peripheral blood, taken on day 0 of AZD1222 vaccination. The receptors stem from an adult in good health.

The chain recombines TRBV6-5 with TRBJ2-7, with D maybe TRBD1 (5 bases). The length of the CDR3 is 13 residues. CDR1 is MNHEY, CDR2 SVGAGI, per germline. V shed 3 bases and J shed 3 bases, with 9 bases lying between them. CDR3 bases: TGTGCCAGCAGTTATATAGGGGACTACGAGCAGTACTTC. It encodes CASSYIGDYEQYF.

The chain recombines TRBV5-1 with TRBJ2-5; D gene unclear. V dropped 0 bases and J dropped 4 bases, with 10 bases sitting between them. The CDR3 spans 14 residues. Germline-derived CDR1 and CDR2 are SGHRS and YFSETQ. The CDR3 reads CASSLARTPETQYF. As DNA, the CDR3 is TGCGCCAGCAGCTTGGCTAGAACCCCAGAGACCCAGTACTTC.

The chain combines TRBV6-5 with TRBJ2-7, with D perhaps given as TRBD1 or TRBD2 (7 bases each). This CDR3 spans 15 amino acids. CDR1 is MNHEY and CDR2 is SVGAGI in the germline V gene. Trimming took off 10 bases at V and 3 bases at J, with 22 bases between the two ends. In nucleotides, the CDR3 is TGTGCCATCAGATTCCTGTCAGGGGGGGTCTACGAGCAGTACTTC. This encodes CAIRFLSGGVYEQYF.

The V gene is TRBV3-1 (or the pseudogene TRBV3-2), the J gene TRBJ2-1, with 7 nucleotides matching TRBD2. The CDR3 is 15 amino acids. Germline-derived CDR1 and CDR2 are LGHDT and YNNKEL (reference sequence). The V gene end was trimmed by 4 bases and the J gene end by 7 bases; junction bases not matched to a gene: 10. The CDR3 here is CASSPRGEMINEQFF. The CDR3, as DNA: TGTGCCAGCAGCCCCCGGGGGGAGATGATAAATGAGCAGTTCTTC.

V usage is TRBV10-3 and J usage is TRBJ2-5; D is perhaps TRBD1 (5 bases). CDR1 is ENHRY and CDR2 is SYGVKD in the germline V gene. With 2 bases removed from V and 3 bases from J, the gap between germline ends came to 22 bases. CDR3 length equals 18 residues. CDR3 in amino acids: CAISEPPRQLTGKETQYF. The CDR3 DNA follows: TGTGCCATCAGTGAGCCCCCCCGACAGCTAACTGGGAAAGAGACCCAGTACTTC.

J is TRBJ2-2 and V is TRBV10-1; D remains unclear. Germline V lookup: CDR1 WNHNN, CDR2 SYGVQD (reference sequence). V was pared by 0 bases and J by 4 bases, with 3 bases between. This CDR3 is built from 13 residues. CDR3 sequence reads: CASSESTTGELFF. The CDR3 DNA reads TGCGCCAGCAGTGAGTCGACCACCGGGGAGCTGTTTTTT.

This clone was seen a single time. This rearrangement joins TRBV19 to TRBJ2-1; TRBD2 matches 7 bases. J lost 5 bases, V lost 3 bases, and 10 bases had no gene match. The CDR3 runs to 16 residues. Looked up from germline, CDR1 is LNHDA and CDR2 is SQIVND (reference sequence). As DNA, the CDR3 is TGTGCCAGTAGTATCAGTCCGGCTAGCGGAGACAATGAGCAGTTCTTC. Its protein is CASSISPASGDNEQFF.

In its sample, this clone was seen a few times. The V and J genes are TRBV27 and TRBJ1-1, with a possible D match to TRBD1 (5 bases). The V and J ends lost 5 bases and 5 bases respectively, with 15 bases between them. This CDR3 has 14 amino acids. Germline V gene lookup returns CDR1 MNHEY and CDR2 SMNVEV (reference sequence). The CDR3: CASSPHPTATEAFF. The CDR3 nucleotides are TGTGCCAGCAGTCCGCACCCGACAGCTACTGAAGCTTTCTTT.

The J gene is TRBJ2-1, the V gene TRBV4-2; D may be TRBD1 (6 bases). V lost 0 bases and J lost 5, with 11 bases in between. The germline CDR1 and CDR2 sequences are LGHNA and YNFKEQ. CDR3 size: 15 residues. CDR3 nucleotides: TGTGCCAGCAGCCAAGAAGCAGGGGCGAACAATGAGCAGTTCTTC. This sequence encodes CASSQEAGANNEQFF.

The chain couples TRBV6-5 to TRBJ2-5; D is possibly TRBD1 (6 bases). The CDR3 covers 15 residues. Deletions cut 5 bases from V and 5 bases from J, with 18 bases between. Germline CDR1 MNHEY, CDR2 SVGAGI. The CDR3 sequence is CASSKLRGRKETQYF. Here the CDR3 DNA reads TGTGCCAGCAGTAAACTCAGGGGAAGGAAGGAGACCCAGTACTTC.

V is TRBV6-2 or TRBV6-3 and J is TRBJ1-1; no definite D call. Germline CDR1 reads MNHEY; CDR2 reads SVGEGT. The CDR3 loop spans 14 amino acids. Trimming left V 6 bases short and J 1 base short, with 12 bases between. This CDR3 reads CASSEPYRNTEAFF. The CDR3 DNA reads as TGTGCCAGCAGCGAACCATACAGGAACACTGAAGCTTTCTTT.

The chain combines TRBV7-2 with TRBJ2-7; 13 bases fit TRBD2. The V gene end was trimmed by 5 bases and the J gene end by 2 bases; junction bases not matched to a gene: 3. The CDR3 contains 15 residues. Germline loops: CDR1 SGHTA, CDR2 FQGNSA. The CDR3: CASSPGTSGTYEQYF. DNA for the CDR3: TGTGCCAGCAGCCCCGGGACTAGCGGGACCTACGAGCAGTACTTC.

V is TRBV4-1 and J is TRBJ2-2; D is perhaps TRBD2 (6 bases). With 0 bases removed from V and 3 bases from J, the gap between germline ends came to 17 bases. This CDR3 has 18 amino acids. Germline V gene lookup returns CDR1 MGHRA and CDR2 YSYEKL. CDR3 in DNA: TGCGCCAGCAGCCAAGATCGGGGGACGGAATTGGACACCGGGGAGCTGTTTTTT. It codes for CASSQDRGTELDTGELFF.

The gene calls are TRBV10-3 and TRBJ2-7; 7 bases map to TRBD1. Trimming removed 9 bases from V and 5 bases from J; junction bases left unmatched: 10. The CDR3 runs 13 residues. Germline lookup yields CDR1 ENHRY and CDR2 SYGVKD. CDR3 loop: CAIGRQGIDEQYF. DNA for the CDR3: TGTGCCATAGGGAGACAGGGAATCGACGAGCAGTACTTC.

This sequence joins TRBV6-5 and TRBJ2-6; D might be TRBD1 (5 bases). Germline V gives CDR1 MNHEY, CDR2 SVGAGI. V shed 0 bases and J shed 10 bases, with 13 bases lying between them. The CDR3 consists of 15 residues. In DNA, the CDR3 is TGTGCCAGCAGTTACTCGGCCAGAAACAGGAACGTCCTGACTTTC. It encodes CASSYSARNRNVLTF.

The V call is TRBV11-3, the J call TRBJ2-3; 7 nucleotides match TRBD1. The length of the CDR3 is 15 residues. V shed 1 base and J 4 bases; nucleotides not matched to a gene: 5. The germline CDR1 and CDR2 sequences are SGHNT and YENEEA. DNA of the CDR3: TGTGCCAGCAGCTTAGTAAGGACAGGATCAGATACGCAGTATTTT. Protein product: CASSLVRTGSDTQYF. The full variable domain, with the rest looked up from reference TRBV11-3 and TRBJ2-3, is EAGVVQSPRYKIIEKKQPVAFWCNPISGHNTLYWYLQNLGQGPELLIRYENEEAVDDSQLPKDRFSAERLKGVDSTLKIQPAELGDSAVYLCASSLVRTGSDTQYFGPGTRLTVL.

This chain links TRBV28 with TRBJ2-6; D is perhaps TRBD1 (6 bases). V gave up 8 bases and J gave up 0 bases, with 17 bases separating them. This CDR3 is 17 amino acids long. The germline CDR1 and CDR2 sequences are MDHEN and SYDVKM. The CDR3 nucleotides are TGTGCCAGCCGGCAAGGGGGTTTTGGCTCTGGGGCCAACGTCCTGACTTTC. It translates to CASRQGGFGSGANVLTF.

The CDR3 protein is CASRADYIGDTQYF. The CDR3, as DNA: TGTGCCAGCAGGGCGGACTATATTGGAGATACGCAGTATTTT. The chain recombines TRBV2 with TRBJ2-3; weak D call: TRBD2 (6 bases). V was shortened by 6 bases and J by 5 bases, with 15 bases between the two germline ends. Per the germline V gene, CDR1 is SNHLY and CDR2 is FYNNEI. The CDR3 sequence is 14 residues long.

The chain recombines TRBV7-2 with TRBJ2-3, with TRBD2 matching 9 bases. The germline gives CDR1 SGHTA, CDR2 FQGNSA. The CDR3 totals 15 residues. Trimming at V came to 3 bases and at J to 0 bases, leaving 1 base not matched to a gene. This CDR3 is CASSFTSGSTDTQYF. The DNA of the CDR3 is TGTGCCAGCAGCTTCACTAGCGGGAGCACAGATACGCAGTATTTT.

The V call is TRBV15, the J call TRBJ1-5; D remains unclear. The ends were cut back, 3 bases at V and 5 bases at J, with 5 bases in the middle. There are 12 residues in the CDR3. From germline, CDR1 is LNHNV and CDR2 YYDKDF (reference sequence). CDR3 residues: CATSSPYQPQHF. CDR3 nucleotide sequence: TGTGCCACCAGCAGCCCTTATCAGCCCCAGCATTTT.

This clone was observed once. This sequence joins TRBV6-5 and TRBJ1-2; TRBD1 matches at 7 bases. CDR1 is MNHEY, CDR2 SVGAGI, per germline. V lost 6 bases to trimming and J lost 0 bases; unmatched junction nucleotides: 4. CDR3 length: 14 amino acids. The CDR3 DNA reads TGTGCCAGCAGGGACGGGACAGCTAACTATGGCTACACCTTC. Encoded protein: CASRDGTANYGYTF.

The rearrangement joins TRBV10-3 to TRBJ1-1; possibly TRBD1 for D (5 bases). The germline V and J ends were trimmed by 0 bases and 10 bases, with 12 bases remaining between them. Germline CDR1 reads ENHRY; CDR2 reads SYGVKD. The CDR3 consists of 13 residues. The CDR3 region is CAISESKGDRAFF. The CDR3, as DNA: TGTGCCATCAGTGAGTCGAAAGGGGACCGAGCTTTCTTT.